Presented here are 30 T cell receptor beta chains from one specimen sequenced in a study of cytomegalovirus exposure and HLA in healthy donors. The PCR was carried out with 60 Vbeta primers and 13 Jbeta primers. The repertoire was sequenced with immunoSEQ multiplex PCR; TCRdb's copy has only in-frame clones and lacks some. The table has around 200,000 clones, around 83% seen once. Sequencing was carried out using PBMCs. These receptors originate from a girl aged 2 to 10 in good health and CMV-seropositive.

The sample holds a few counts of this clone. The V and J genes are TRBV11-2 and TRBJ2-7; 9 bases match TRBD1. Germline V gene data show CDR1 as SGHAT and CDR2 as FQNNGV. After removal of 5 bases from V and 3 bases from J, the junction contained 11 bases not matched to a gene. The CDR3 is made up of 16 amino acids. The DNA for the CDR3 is TGTGCCAGCAGCCCGATGGGGGGACAGGGACGCTACGAGCAGTACTTC. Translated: CASSPMGGQGRYEQYF.

The DNA for the CDR3 is TGTGCCCTTGAAGGAGTTAACTATGGCTACACCTTC. Translation gives CALEGVNYGYTF. The chain carries TRBV28 and TRBJ1-2; D gene unclear. CDR1 and CDR2 (germline): MDHEN, SYDVKM. The CDR3 length is 12 residues. With 11 bases removed from V and 1 base from J, the gap between germline ends came to 11 bases.

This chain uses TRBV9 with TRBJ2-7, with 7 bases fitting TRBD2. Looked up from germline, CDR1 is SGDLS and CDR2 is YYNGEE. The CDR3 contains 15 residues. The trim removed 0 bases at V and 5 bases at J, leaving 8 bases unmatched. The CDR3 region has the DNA TGTGCCAGCAGCGTAGCGGGGGGATCTCAGGACGAGCAGTACTTC. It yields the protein CASSVAGGSQDEQYF.

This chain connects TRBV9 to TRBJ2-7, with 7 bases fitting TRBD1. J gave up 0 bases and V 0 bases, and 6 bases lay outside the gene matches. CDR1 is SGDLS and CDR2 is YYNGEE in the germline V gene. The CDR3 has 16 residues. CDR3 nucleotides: TGTGCCAGCAGCGTAGCCGACAGGGTGGACTCCTACGAGCAGTACTTC. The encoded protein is CASSVADRVDSYEQYF.

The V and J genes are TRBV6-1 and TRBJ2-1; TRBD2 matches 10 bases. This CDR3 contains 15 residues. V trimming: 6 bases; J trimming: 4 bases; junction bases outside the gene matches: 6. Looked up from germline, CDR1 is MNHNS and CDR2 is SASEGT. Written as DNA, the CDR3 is TGTGCCAGCAGCGCAGCGGGGGGGATATACAATGAGCAGTTCTTC. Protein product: CASSAAGGIYNEQFF.

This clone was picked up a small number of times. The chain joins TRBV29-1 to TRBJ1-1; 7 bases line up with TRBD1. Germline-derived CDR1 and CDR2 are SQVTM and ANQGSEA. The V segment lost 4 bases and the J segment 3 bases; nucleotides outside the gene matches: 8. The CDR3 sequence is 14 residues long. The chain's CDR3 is CSVADRQGYTEAFF. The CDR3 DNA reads TGCAGCGTTGCGGACCGACAGGGATACACTGAAGCTTTCTTT.

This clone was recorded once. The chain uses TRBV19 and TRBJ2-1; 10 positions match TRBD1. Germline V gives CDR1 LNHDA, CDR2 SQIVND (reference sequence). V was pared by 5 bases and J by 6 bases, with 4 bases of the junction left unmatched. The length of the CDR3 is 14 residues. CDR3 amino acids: CASSPGTGANEQFF. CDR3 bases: TGTGCCAGTAGTCCAGGGACAGGGGCCAATGAGCAGTTCTTC. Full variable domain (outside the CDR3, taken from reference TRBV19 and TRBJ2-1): DGGITQSPKYLFRKEGQNVTLSCEQNLNHDAMYWYRQDPGQGLRLIYYSQIVNDFQKGDIAEGYSVSREKKESFPLTVTSAQKNPTAFYLCASSPGTGANEQFFGPGTRLTVL.

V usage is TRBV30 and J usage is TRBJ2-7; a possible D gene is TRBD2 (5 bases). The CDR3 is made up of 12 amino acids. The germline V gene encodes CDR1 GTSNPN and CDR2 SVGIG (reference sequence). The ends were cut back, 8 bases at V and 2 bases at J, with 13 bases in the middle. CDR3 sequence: CAGFTAAYEQYF. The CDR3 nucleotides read TGTGCCGGCTTTACAGCGGCCTACGAGCAGTACTTC.

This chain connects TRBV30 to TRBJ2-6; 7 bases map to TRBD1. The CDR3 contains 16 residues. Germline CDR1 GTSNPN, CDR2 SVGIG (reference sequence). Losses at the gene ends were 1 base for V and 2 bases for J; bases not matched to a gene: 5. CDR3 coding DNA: TGTGCCTGGAGTGGAACTACAGGGGCTGGGGCCAACGTCCTGACTTTC. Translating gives CAWSGTTGAGANVLTF.

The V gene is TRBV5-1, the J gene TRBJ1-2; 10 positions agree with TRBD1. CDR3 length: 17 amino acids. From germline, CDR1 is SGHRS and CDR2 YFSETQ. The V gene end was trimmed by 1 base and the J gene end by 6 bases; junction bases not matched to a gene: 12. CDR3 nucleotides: TGCGCCAGCAGCTTGAACCCACCGGGACAGGGGCATAATGGCTACACCTTC. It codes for CASSLNPPGQGHNGYTF.

CDR3 sequence: CASSAPGSGDLSYNEQFF. The CDR3 DNA reads TGTGCCAGCAGCGCGCCGGGGAGCGGAGATCTCTCCTACAATGAGCAGTTCTTC. The rearrangement joins TRBV9 to TRBJ2-1; tentative D call: TRBD2 (5 bases). The germline gives CDR1 SGDLS, CDR2 YYNGEE. CDR3 size: 18 residues. Trimming took off 3 bases at V and 0 bases at J, with 19 bases between the two ends. Together with reference TRBV9 and TRBJ2-1, the CDR3 gives the full variable domain: DSGVTQTPKHLITATGQRVTLRCSPRSGDLSVYWYQQSLDQGLQFLIQYYNGEERAKGNILERFSAQQFPDLHSELNLSSLELGDSALYFCASSAPGSGDLSYNEQFFGPGTRLTVL.

As DNA, the CDR3 is TGTGCCAGCAGCCGGGACTGCGAGCAGTACTTC. Encoded protein: CASSRDCEQYF. The V call is TRBV5-4, the J call TRBJ2-7; possibly TRBD2 for D (6 bases). Germline V gives CDR1 SGHNT, CDR2 YYREEE (reference sequence). The CDR3 is 11 residues long. V lost 4 bases to trimming and J lost 6 bases, with 8 bases between them.

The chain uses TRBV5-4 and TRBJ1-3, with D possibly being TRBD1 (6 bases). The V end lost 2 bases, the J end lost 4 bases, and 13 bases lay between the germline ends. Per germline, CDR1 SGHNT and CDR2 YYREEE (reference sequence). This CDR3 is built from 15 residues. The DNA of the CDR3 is TGTGCCAGCAGCTTCCAGGGGCTCGCGGGAAACACCATATATTTT. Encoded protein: CASSFQGLAGNTIYF.

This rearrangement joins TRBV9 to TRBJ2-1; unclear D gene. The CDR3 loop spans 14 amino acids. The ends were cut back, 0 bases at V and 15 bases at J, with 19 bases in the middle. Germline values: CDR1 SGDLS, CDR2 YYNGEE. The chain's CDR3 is CASSVGLDGTDTFF. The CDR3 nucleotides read TGTGCCAGCAGCGTAGGTCTTGATGGAACTGACACGTTCTTC.

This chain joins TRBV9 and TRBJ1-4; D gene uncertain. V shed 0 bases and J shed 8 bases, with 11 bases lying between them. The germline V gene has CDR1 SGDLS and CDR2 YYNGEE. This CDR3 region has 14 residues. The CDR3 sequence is CASSVGRGREKLFF. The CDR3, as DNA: TGTGCCAGCAGCGTAGGAAGAGGGCGCGAAAAACTGTTTTTT.

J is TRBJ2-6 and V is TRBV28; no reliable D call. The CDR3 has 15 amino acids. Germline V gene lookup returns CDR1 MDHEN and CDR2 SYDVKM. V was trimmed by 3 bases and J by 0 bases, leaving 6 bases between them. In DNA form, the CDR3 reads TGTGCCAGCAGTTTCAGAACCTCTGGGGCCAACGTCCTGACTTTC. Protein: CASSFRTSGANVLTF.

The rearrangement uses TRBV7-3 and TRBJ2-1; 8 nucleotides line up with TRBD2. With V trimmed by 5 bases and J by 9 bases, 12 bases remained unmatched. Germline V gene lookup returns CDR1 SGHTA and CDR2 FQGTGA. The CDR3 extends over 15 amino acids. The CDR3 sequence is CASSPRGGAGSEQFF. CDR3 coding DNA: TGTGCCAGCAGCCCTCGGGGGGGGGCCGGAAGTGAGCAGTTCTTC. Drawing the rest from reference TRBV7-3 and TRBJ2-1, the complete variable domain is GAGVSQTPSNKVTEKGKYVELRCDPISGHTALYWYRQSLGQGPEFLIYFQGTGAADDSGLPNDRFFAVRPEGSVSTLKIQRTERGDSAVYLCASSPRGGAGSEQFFGPGTRLTVL.

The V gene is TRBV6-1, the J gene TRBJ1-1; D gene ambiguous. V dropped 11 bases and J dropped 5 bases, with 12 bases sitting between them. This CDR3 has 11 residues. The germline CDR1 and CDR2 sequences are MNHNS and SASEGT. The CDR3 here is CASQTGTEAFF. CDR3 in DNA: TGTGCCTCCCAGACGGGGACTGAAGCTTTCTTT.

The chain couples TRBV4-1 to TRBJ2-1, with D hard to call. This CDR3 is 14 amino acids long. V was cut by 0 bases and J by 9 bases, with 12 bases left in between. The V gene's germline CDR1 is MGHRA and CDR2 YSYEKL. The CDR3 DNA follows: TGCGCCAGCAGCCAAGAGGGCAGATCTCGTGAGCAGTTCTTC. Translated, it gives CASSQEGRSREQFF.

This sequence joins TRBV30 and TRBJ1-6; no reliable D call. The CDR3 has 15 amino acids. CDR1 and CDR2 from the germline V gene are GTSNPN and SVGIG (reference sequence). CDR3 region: CAADSSRSYNSPLHF. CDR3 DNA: TGTGCAGCGGACTCCAGCCGCTCCTATAATTCACCCCTCCACTTT.

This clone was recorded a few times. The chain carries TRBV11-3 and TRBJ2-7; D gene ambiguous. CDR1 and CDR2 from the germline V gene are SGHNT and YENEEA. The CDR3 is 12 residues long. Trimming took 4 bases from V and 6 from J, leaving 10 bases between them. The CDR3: CASSSIPGEQYF. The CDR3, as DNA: TGTGCCAGCAGCTCAATCCCGGGCGAGCAGTACTTC.

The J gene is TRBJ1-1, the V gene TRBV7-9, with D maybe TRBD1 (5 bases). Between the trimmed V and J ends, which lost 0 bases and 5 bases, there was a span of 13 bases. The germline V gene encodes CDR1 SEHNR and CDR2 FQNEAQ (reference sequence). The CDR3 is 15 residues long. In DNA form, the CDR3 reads TGTGCCAGCAGCTTAGCGCTTGGGGGGTGGACTGAAGCTTTCTTT. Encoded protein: CASSLALGGWTEAFF.

The CDR3 DNA is TGTGCCTGGAACTCTAATACCGGGACAGGGAGAGAAAAACTGTTTTTT. Translating gives CAWNSNTGTGREKLFF. The chain joins TRBV30 to TRBJ1-4; 9 bases are shared with TRBD1. Germline CDR1 GTSNPN, CDR2 SVGIG (reference sequence). The CDR3 has 16 amino acids. With 4 bases clipped from V and 8 bases from J, the junction kept 14 bases outside the gene matches.

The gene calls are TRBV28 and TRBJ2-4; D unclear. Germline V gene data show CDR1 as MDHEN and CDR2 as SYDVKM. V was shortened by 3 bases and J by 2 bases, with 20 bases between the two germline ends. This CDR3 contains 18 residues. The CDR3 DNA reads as TGTGCCAGCAGTTTGCTTAACTTTCTAGAGGCTTCCAAAAACATTCAGTACTTC. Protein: CASSLLNFLEASKNIQYF. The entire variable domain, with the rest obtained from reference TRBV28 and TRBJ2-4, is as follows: DVKVTQSSRYLVKRTGEKVFLECVQDMDHENMFWYRQDPGLGLRLIYFSYDVKMKEKGDIPEGYSVSREKKERFSLILESASTNQTSMYLCASSLLNFLEASKNIQYFGAGTRLSVL.

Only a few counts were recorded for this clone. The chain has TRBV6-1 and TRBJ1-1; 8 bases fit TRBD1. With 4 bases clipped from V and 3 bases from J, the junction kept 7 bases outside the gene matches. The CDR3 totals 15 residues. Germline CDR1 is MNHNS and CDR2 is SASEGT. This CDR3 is CASSGGQGWDTEAFF. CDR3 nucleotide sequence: TGTGCCAGCAGTGGCGGACAGGGATGGGACACTGAAGCTTTCTTT.

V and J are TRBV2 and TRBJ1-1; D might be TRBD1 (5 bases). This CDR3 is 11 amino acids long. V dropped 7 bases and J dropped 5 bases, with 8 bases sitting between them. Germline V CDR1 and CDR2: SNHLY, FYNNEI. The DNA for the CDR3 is TGTGCCAGCATCGGGGGGACTGAAGCTTTCTTT. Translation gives CASIGGTEAFF.

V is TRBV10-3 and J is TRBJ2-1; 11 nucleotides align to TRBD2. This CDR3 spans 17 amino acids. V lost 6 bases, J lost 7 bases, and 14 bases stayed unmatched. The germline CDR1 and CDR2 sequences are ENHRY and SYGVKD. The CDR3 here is CAIRGLAGGPELNEQFF. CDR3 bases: TGTGCCATCAGGGGCCTAGCGGGAGGTCCCGAGTTGAATGAGCAGTTCTTC.

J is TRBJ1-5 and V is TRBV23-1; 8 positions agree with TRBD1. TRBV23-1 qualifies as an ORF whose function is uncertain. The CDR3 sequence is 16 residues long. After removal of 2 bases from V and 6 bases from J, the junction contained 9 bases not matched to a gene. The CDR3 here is CASSQETGGSLQPQHF. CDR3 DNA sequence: TGCGCCAGCAGTCAAGAAACAGGGGGGAGTCTTCAGCCCCAGCATTTT.

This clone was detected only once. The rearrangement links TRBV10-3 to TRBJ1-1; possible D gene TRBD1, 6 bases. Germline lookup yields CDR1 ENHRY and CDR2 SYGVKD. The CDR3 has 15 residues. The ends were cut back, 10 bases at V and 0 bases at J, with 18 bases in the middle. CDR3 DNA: TGTGCCAGCGATAACAGGGAGGGGATGAACACTGAAGCTTTCTTT. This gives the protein CASDNREGMNTEAFF.

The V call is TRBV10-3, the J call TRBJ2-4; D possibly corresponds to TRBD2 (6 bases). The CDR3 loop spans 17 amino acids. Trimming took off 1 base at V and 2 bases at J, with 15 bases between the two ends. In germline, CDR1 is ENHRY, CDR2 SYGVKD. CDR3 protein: CAISELGLLLTKNIQYF. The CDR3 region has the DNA TGTGCCATCAGTGAGTTGGGACTGTTATTGACCAAAAACATTCAGTACTTC.